These 2 T cell receptor beta chains were all obtained from the same sample, sequenced in a study of T cells in Graves' hyperthyroidism and ophthalmopathy. Researchers amplified the TCR beta CDR3 regions from RNA transcripts. HTBI primers drove first-round RT-PCR of the TCR CDR3. TCRdb processed the multiplex PCR reads anew with MiXCR; each CDR3 protein has one entry. The sample consists of 500,000 to 750,000 distinct CDR3 sequences, about 45% of them appearing once. The sample was peripheral blood or thyroid tissue (not recorded which). These receptors were obtained from a woman aged 18-29 years with Graves' hyperthyroidism.

In its sample, this clonotype was seen many times. V gene TRBV6-1 combines with J gene TRBJ1-2; 9 bases fit TRBD1. Germline V gene data show CDR1 as MNHNS and CDR2 as SASEGT. The CDR3 contains 15 residues. J was trimmed by 3 bases and V by 3 bases; bases with no gene match: 5. CDR3 sequence: CASSEGDRVYYGYTF. For the CDR3, the DNA is TGTGCCAGCAGTGAGGGGGACAGGGTATACTATGGCTACACCTTC.

This clonotype was detected many times. This chain links TRBV5-4 with TRBJ2-7; maybe TRBD2 (7 bases). The germline CDR1 and CDR2 sequences are SGHNT and YYREEE (reference sequence). The ends were cut back, 1 base at V and 5 bases at J, with 16 bases in the middle. The CDR3 is made up of 15 amino acids. For the CDR3, the DNA is TGTGCCAGCAGCTTGAGGGGGGGAGGGCCCGACGAGCAGTACTTC. It is translated as CASSLRGGGPDEQYF. The full variable domain, in which reference TRBV5-4 and TRBJ2-7 provide the parts outside the CDR3, is ETGVTQSPTHLIKTRGQQVTLRCSSQSGHNTVSWYQQALGQGPQFIFQYYREEENGRGNFPPRFSGLQFPNYSSELNVNALELDDSALYLCASSLRGGGPDEQYFGPGTRLTVT.